The rows below give T cell receptor beta chains drawn from one sample of a study of blood T cell repertoires in COVID-19. Produced via immunoSEQ multiplex PCR; TCRdb's table is partial and in-frame only. Seen here are approximately 81,000 clones, 91% observed once, and the top ten hold roughly 2%. Input material: peripheral blood. The receptors come from a woman in her forties or fifties in a cohort sampled during active COVID-19. Both conserved end residues are part of each CDR3. The D gene is left open where the match is weak. Clone size, where shown, is once, few, many, or a class for clones that have expanded.

TGTGCCAGCTCACCAGGTGGCAGGGCCCGATCCTACGAGCAGTACTTC,CASSPGGRARSYEQYF,TRBJ2-7,TRBV18,NA,NA
TGCGCCAGCAGCTGGGCGGGTATTGACAATGAGCAGTTCTTC,CASSWAGIDNEQFF,TRBJ2-1,TRBV5-1,NA,once
TGTGCCAGCAGTCGGACTTCAAGCGGCCCGTACTATGGCTACACCTTC,CASSRTSSGPYYGYTF,TRBJ1-2,TRBV28,NA,NA
TGCAGCGTGGACGGTCGGGAGACGAGCACTGAAGCTTTCTTT,CSVDGRETSTEAFF,TRBJ1-1,TRBV29-1,NA,NA
TGTGCCAGTAGTATAGTGGCGGGGGGGCGACAAGAGACCCAGTACTTC,CASSIVAGGRQETQYF,TRBJ2-5,TRBV19,TRBD2,NA
TGTGCCAGCAGTTACTCTCAGGACACCGGGGAGCTGTTTTTT,CASSYSQDTGELFF,TRBJ2-2,TRBV6-5,NA,NA
TGTGCCAGCAGCTTGGGGCGGACAGCTCTCTACGAGCAGTACTTC,CASSLGRTALYEQYF,TRBJ2-7,TRBV5-5,NA,NA
TGTGCCAGCTCACCACCCGGACCGAGCGGCGAGCAGTACTTC,CASSPPGPSGEQYF,TRBJ2-7,TRBV18,NA,NA
TGTGCCAGCAGCCAAGGGCCAGCGGTTCAAGAGACCCAGTACTTC,CASSQGPAVQETQYF,TRBJ2-5,TRBV3-1/TRBV3-2,NA,NA
TGTGCCAGCAGCCCAGAGAGAGGGACTAGGGCCCAAGAGACCCAGTACTTC,CASSPERGTRAQETQYF,TRBJ2-5,TRBV3-1/TRBV3-2,TRBD2,NA
TGTGCCAGCAGGACAGGGGGCCTCGATGGCTACACCTTC,CASRTGGLDGYTF,TRBJ1-2,TRBV27,TRBD1,NA
TGCGCCAGCAGCTTGGACCCTACAACAGGGTCACCCAGCTACTACGAGCAGTACTTC,CASSLDPTTGSPSYYEQYF,TRBJ2-7,TRBV5-1,NA,NA
TGTGCCAGCAGTGAAACCCAGGGGTGGGAGCAGTACTTC,CASSETQGWEQYF,TRBJ2-7,TRBV2,NA,NA
TGTGCCAGCAGTGATTGGGAGGGAGAGACCCAGTACTTC,CASSDWEGETQYF,TRBJ2-5,TRBV2,TRBD2,NA
TGCGCCAGCAGTTCAACCGGGACAGGGGATGGCTACACCTTC,CASSSTGTGDGYTF,TRBJ1-2,TRBV5-1,TRBD1,NA
TGCGCCAGCAGTCAGGGCCAAAGATATGGCAATCAGCCCCAGCATTTT,CASSQGQRYGNQPQHF,TRBJ1-5,TRBV23-1,NA,NA
TGTGCCAGCAGTAAGGGACTAGCGGCGAACACAGATACGCAGTATTTT,CASSKGLAANTDTQYF,TRBJ2-3,TRBV9,TRBD2,NA
TGCGCCAGCAGCTTTACTAGCGTAATGTACAATGAGCAGTTCTTC,CASSFTSVMYNEQFF,TRBJ2-1,TRBV5-1,TRBD2,NA
TGTGCCAGCAGCTCCCTCGAGGGGGCACCCCTCCACTTT,CASSSLEGAPLHF,TRBJ1-6,TRBV9,NA,NA
TGCAGTGCCACGACAGGGGAGGGCTACACCTTC,CSATTGEGYTF,TRBJ1-2,TRBV20-1,TRBD1,once
TGTGCCAGCGCGACTAGCGCCCGCGGCGATACGCAGTATTTT,CASATSARGDTQYF,TRBJ2-3,TRBV7-3,TRBD2,once
TGTGCCAGCAGTGGTACAGGTTTAGAACCCTACGAGCAGTACTTC,CASSGTGLEPYEQYF,TRBJ2-7,TRBV3-1/TRBV3-2,NA,NA
TGTGCCAGCAGTTTCCGACATGCCTCTGGAAACACCATATATTTT,CASSFRHASGNTIYF,TRBJ1-3,TRBV6-2/TRBV6-3,NA,NA
TGTGCCAGCAGCGCCTCGTTAGCGGGGGGGGAGACCCAGTACTTC,CASSASLAGGETQYF,TRBJ2-5,TRBV9,TRBD2,NA
TGTGCCAGCTCACGGGAGCTGGCTGAAGCTTTCTTT,CASSRELAEAFF,TRBJ1-1,TRBV18,NA,once
TGTGCTAGCAGCTACACTAGCGGGAAGTACGAGACCCAGTACTTC,CASSYTSGKYETQYF,TRBJ2-5,TRBV7-7,TRBD2,NA
TGTGCCACCTGGACAGGGGAAGAGACCCAGTACTTC,CATWTGEETQYF,TRBJ2-5,TRBV10-3,TRBD1,NA
TGTGCCAGCAGTGAAGCGGGACAGGGGGCTCGTGGGAGATGGGGTGAGCAGTTCTTC,CASSEAGQGARGRWGEQFF,TRBJ2-1,TRBV6-1,TRBD1,NA